This T cell receptor (beta chain) was sequenced for a study of blood T cell repertoires in COVID-19. Study-level information: T cells, B-cell-depleted T cells, or PBMCs provided the cDNA or gDNA that served as material.

Per the germline V gene, CDR1 is LNHDA and CDR2 is SQIVND (reference sequence). This CDR3 has 15 residues. The V end lost 5 bases, the J end lost 0 bases, and 13 bases lay between the germline ends. Authors' data handling: It was from reference gene primer amplification that nucleated cell counts were estimated. TCRdb's copy holds only in-frame clones and misses some; the assay was immunoSEQ multiplex PCR. V and J calls plus clone size are reproduced from that table; the DNA served to infer D and trimming. The table has around 180,000 clones, 86% seen once. V usage is TRBV19 and J usage is TRBJ1-1; D is ambiguous. This receptor was obtained from a man in his 70s with active or convalescent COVID-19. Specimen: peripheral blood. CDR3 protein: CASSVRTNMNTEAFF. DNA for the CDR3: TGTGCCAGTAGTGTCCGGACTAATATGAACACTGAAGCTTTCTTT. Variable domain in full (rest from reference TRBV19 and TRBJ1-1): DGGITQSPKYLFRKEGQNVTLSCEQNLNHDAMYWYRQDPGQGLRLIYYSQIVNDFQKGDIAEGYSVSREKKESFPLTVTSAQKNPTAFYLCASSVRTNMNTEAFFGQGTRLTVV.